This TCR beta chain was identified in a study of T cell responses to AZD1222 COVID-19 vaccine. This CDR3 is 15 amino acids long. Germline V gene lookup returns CDR1 SGHTA and CDR2 FQGNSA. J lost 5 bases, V lost 7 bases, and 10 bases had no gene match. Second doses were pooled across both intervals (about 4 or about 12 weeks). Study-level results: The donor cohort was predominantly white British with a female majority, and clonal diversity may have been underestimated. CD4 TCRs linked to vaccination spanned spike, dominating at 160-218 and 743-854. Reports indicate that nearly half of spike-specific TCRs are directed at unmutated variant regions.

About this clone: The target antigen is unknown.

TCRdb's copy holds only in-frame clones and misses some; the assay was immunoSEQ multiplex PCR. The profile shows about 110,000 clones, around nine tenths of them singletons. This chain connects TRBV7-2 to TRBJ2-2; 7 nucleotides match TRBD1. The source is an adult who received the AZD1222 COVID-19 vaccine. Here the sequenced sample was peripheral blood, taken 28 days after the second AZD1222 dose. The CDR3 coding sequence is TGTGCCAGCATTCGAGGGGTCAGGGGGACCGGGGAGCTGTTTTTT. This sequence encodes CASIRGVRGTGELFF.